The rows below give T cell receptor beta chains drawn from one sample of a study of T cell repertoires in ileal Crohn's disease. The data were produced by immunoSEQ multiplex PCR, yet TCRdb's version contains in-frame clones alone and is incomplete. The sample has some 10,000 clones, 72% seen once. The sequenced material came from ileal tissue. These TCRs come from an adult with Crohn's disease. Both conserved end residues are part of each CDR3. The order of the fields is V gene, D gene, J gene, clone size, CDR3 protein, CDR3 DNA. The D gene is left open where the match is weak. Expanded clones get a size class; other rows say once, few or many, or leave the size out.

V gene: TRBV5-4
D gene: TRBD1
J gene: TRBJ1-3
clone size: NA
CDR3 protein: CASSQGQGDGNTIYF
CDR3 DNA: TGTGCCAGCAGCCAGGGACAGGGGGATGGAAACACCATATATTTT

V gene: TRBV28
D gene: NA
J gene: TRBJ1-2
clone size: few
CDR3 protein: CASSRRGMTGSRGYTF
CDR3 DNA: TGTGCCAGCAGTCGCCGAGGTATGACGGGGTCTCGTGGCTACACCTTC

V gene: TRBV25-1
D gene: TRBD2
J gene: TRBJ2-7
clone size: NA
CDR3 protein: CASSESLAGGYEQYF
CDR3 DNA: TGTGCCAGCAGTGAATCGCTAGCGGGGGGCTACGAGCAGTACTTC

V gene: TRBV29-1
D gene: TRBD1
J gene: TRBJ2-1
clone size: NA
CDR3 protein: CSVVAGGLRNEQFF
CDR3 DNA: TGCAGCGTTGTGGCAGGGGGTCTAAGGAATGAGCAGTTCTTC

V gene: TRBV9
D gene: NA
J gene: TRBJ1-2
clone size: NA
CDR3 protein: CASSVAQSAGVGGYTF
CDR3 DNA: TGTGCCAGCAGCGTAGCGCAGTCCGCGGGCGTTGGTGGCTACACCTTC

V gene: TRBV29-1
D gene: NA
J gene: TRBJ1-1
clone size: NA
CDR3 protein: CSVASVNTEAFF
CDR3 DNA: TGCAGCGTTGCCTCTGTTAACACTGAAGCTTTCTTT

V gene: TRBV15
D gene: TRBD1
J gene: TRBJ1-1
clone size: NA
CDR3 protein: CATSRDGTGDTEAFF
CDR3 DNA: TGTGCCACCAGCAGAGATGGGACAGGGGACACTGAAGCTTTCTTT

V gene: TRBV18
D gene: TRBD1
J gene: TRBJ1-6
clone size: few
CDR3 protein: CASSLDRVNSPLHF
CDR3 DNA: TGTGCCAGCTCACTCGACAGGGTGAATTCACCCCTCCACTTT

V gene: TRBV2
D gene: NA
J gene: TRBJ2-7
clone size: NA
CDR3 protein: CASSLALSHEQYF
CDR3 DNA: TGTGCCAGCAGTCTAGCCTTATCCCACGAGCAGTACTTC

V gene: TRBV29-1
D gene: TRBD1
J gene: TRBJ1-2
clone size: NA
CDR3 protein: CSVEDRGTYGYTF
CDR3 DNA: TGCAGCGTTGAAGACAGGGGGACTTATGGCTACACCTTC

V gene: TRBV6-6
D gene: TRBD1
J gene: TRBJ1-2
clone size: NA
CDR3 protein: CASSGLGQGAGGYTF
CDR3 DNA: TGTGCCAGCAGTGGCTTGGGACAGGGGGCGGGTGGCTACACCTTC

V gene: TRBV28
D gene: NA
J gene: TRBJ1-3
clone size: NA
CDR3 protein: CASLSSGNTIYF
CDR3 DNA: TGTGCCTCCCTATCCTCTGGAAACACCATATATTTT

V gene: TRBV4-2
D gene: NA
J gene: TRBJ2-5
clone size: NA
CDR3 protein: CASSQGGIQETQYF
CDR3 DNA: TGTGCCAGCAGCCAAGGCGGCATTCAAGAGACCCAGTACTTC

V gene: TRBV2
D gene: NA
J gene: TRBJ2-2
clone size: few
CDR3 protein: CASSEAREGELFF
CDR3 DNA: TGTGCCAGCAGTGAAGCGAGGGAGGGGGAGCTGTTTTTT

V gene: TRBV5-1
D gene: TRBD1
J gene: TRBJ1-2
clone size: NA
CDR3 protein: CASSWTGTEAYGYTF
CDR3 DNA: TGCGCCAGCAGTTGGACCGGGACAGAAGCTTATGGCTACACCTTC

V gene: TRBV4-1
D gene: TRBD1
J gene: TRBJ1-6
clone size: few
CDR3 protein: CASSPGQGAYSPLHF
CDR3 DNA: TGCGCCAGCAGCCCGGGACAGGGGGCGTATTCACCCCTCCACTTT

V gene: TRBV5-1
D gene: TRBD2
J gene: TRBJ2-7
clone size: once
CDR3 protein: CASSLPSTSGSDEQYF
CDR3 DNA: TGCGCCAGCAGCCTTCCATCGACTAGCGGGAGCGACGAGCAGTACTTC

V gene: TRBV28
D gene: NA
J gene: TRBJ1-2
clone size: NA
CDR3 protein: CASSLGSGNYGYTF
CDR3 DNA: TGTGCCAGCAGTTTAGGTTCAGGGAACTATGGCTACACCTTC

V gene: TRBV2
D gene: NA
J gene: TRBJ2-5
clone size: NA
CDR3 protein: CASSESRGLVETQYF
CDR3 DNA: TGTGCCAGCAGTGAGTCCAGGGGTTTGGTAGAGACCCAGTACTTC

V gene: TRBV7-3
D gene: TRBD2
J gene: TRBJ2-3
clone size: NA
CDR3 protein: CASSPRTRGDVPDTQYF
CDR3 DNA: TGTGCCAGCAGCCCCCGGACTAGAGGAGATGTACCAGATACGCAGTATTTT